The 10 T cell receptor beta chains in this list originate from one sample, sequenced in a study of T cell responses to AZD1222 COVID-19 vaccine. Here immunoSEQ multiplex PCR was the method, and the copy in TCRdb shows in-frame clones only, minus some. The sample holds approximately 110,000 clones, 82% seen once. The source material was peripheral blood, sampled on day 0 of AZD1222 vaccination. These receptors all stem from an adult in good health.

CDR3 residues: CASSLVRDTEAFF. CDR3 coding DNA: TGTGCCAGCAGCTTAGTCCGGGACACTGAAGCTTTCTTT. The J gene is TRBJ1-1, the V gene TRBV7-3; D is ambiguous. This CDR3 is 13 amino acids long. The ends were cut back, 2 bases at V and 3 bases at J, with 7 bases in the middle. Germline-derived CDR1 and CDR2 are SGHTA and FQGTGA.

The J gene is TRBJ2-3, the V gene TRBV13; D call uncertain. Germline CDR1 PRHDT, CDR2 FYEKMQ (reference sequence). The CDR3 is made up of 13 amino acids. Trimming removed 1 base from V and 2 bases from J, with 4 bases in between. CDR3 in DNA: TGTGCCAGCAGCTTAGCCGCCACAGATACGCAGTATTTT. It encodes CASSLAATDTQYF.

The chain recombines TRBV15 with TRBJ1-2; D gene unclear. In germline, CDR1 is LNHNV, CDR2 YYDKDF (reference sequence). This CDR3 contains 15 residues. Trimming left V 2 bases short and J 0 bases short, with 10 bases between. The CDR3 DNA reads TGTGCCACCAGCAGAAACACAGAGGCTAACTATGGCTACACCTTC. Protein: CATSRNTEANYGYTF.

The chain carries TRBV3-1 (or the pseudogene TRBV3-2) and TRBJ2-4; tentatively, D is TRBD2 (6 bases). Trimming left V 1 base short and J 8 bases short, with 15 bases between. CDR3 length: 15 amino acids. Germline V gene lookup returns CDR1 LGHDT and CDR2 YNNKEL (reference sequence). CDR3 sequence reads: CASSQGGGEVYIQYF. As DNA, the CDR3 is TGTGCCAGCAGCCAAGGTGGAGGGGAAGTGTACATTCAGTACTTC.

J is TRBJ1-4 and V is TRBV6-1, with D unclear. The CDR3 is 14 residues long. The germline V gene encodes CDR1 MNHNS and CDR2 SASEGT. V lost 1 base and J lost 8, with 11 bases in between. DNA for the CDR3: TGTGCCAGCAGTGAAGGCCTCAGAGGAGAAAAACTGTTTTTT. It specifies CASSEGLRGEKLFF.

The V gene is TRBV7-2, the J gene TRBJ2-7; 9 nucleotides line up with TRBD2. Germline trimming cut 2 bases from V and 6 bases from J; bases unmatched to any gene: 2. Germline assignment: CDR1 SGHTA and CDR2 FQGNSA. The length of the CDR3 is 13 residues. CDR3 in amino acids: CASSLLAGAEQYF. CDR3 sequence (DNA): TGTGCCAGCAGCTTATTAGCGGGGGCCGAGCAGTACTTC.

This chain connects TRBV5-4 to TRBJ2-5; TRBD2 matches 7 bases. Germline V CDR1 and CDR2: SGHNT, YYREEE (reference sequence). The CDR3 consists of 14 residues. After removal of 6 bases from V and 1 base from J, the junction contained 6 bases not matched to a gene. CDR3 nucleotides: TGTGCCAGCACCATGGGGGGGGTCCAAGAGACCCAGTACTTC. Translating it yields CASTMGGVQETQYF.

This rearrangement joins TRBV19 to TRBJ1-2; D is undetermined. The germline V gene has CDR1 LNHDA and CDR2 SQIVND (reference sequence). Deletions cut 3 bases from V and 8 bases from J, with 16 bases between. The CDR3 contains 14 residues. In nucleotides, the CDR3 is TGTGCCAGTAGTATCCCTTCCACTCATCCGGGCTACACCTTC. Translated: CASSIPSTHPGYTF. Drawing the rest from reference TRBV19 and TRBJ1-2, the complete variable domain is DGGITQSPKYLFRKEGQNVTLSCEQNLNHDAMYWYRQDPGQGLRLIYYSQIVNDFQKGDIAEGYSVSREKKESFPLTVTSAQKNPTAFYLCASSIPSTHPGYTFGSGTRLTVV.

The rearrangement links TRBV9 to TRBJ2-7, with a tentative D call TRBD1 (6 bases). V lost 0 bases and J lost 3, with 10 bases in between. The germline V gene encodes CDR1 SGDLS and CDR2 YYNGEE. CDR3 size: 14 residues. DNA for the CDR3: TGTGCCAGCAGCGTAGCCCCACAGGGCTACGAGCAGTACTTC. This encodes CASSVAPQGYEQYF.

This chain uses TRBV10-2 with TRBJ1-2; possibly TRBD1 for D (5 bases). CDR1 is WSHSY and CDR2 is SAAADI in the germline V gene. The CDR3 is 13 amino acids. V dropped 5 bases and J dropped 0 bases, with 7 bases sitting between them. As DNA, the CDR3 is TGCGCCAGCAGTTCGACAGCTAACTATGGCTACACCTTC. Amino acid sequence: CASSSTANYGYTF.